A selection of T cell receptor beta chains follows, all from one sample in a study of CD8+CD57+ T cells in acquired aplastic anemia. Each CDR3 protein gets one entry after TCRdb re-called the reads with MiXCR. The table lists about 260,000 distinct CDR3 sequences, approximately 80% of them singletons. The sample consisted of sorted CD4+, CD8+, or CD8+CD57+ T cells (not recorded which) from PBMCs. These receptors were taken from a human donor with aplastic anemia. CDR3s include the opening cysteine and the closing phenylalanine or tryptophan. The D gene is left open where the match is weak. A clone size is listed for some rows: how often the clone was seen (once, few, many), or a class if it is expanded.

j_gene | v_gene | d_gene | abundance | len | CDR3nt | CDR3aa
TRBJ2-3 | TRBV11-2 | TRBD2 | - | 13 | TGTGCCAGCGGCGAGGGAGGGTACGATACGCAGTATTTT | CASGEGGYDTQYF
TRBJ2-2 | TRBV11-2 | TRBD1 | - | 18 | TGTGCCAGCAGCTTAGATCTGACAGGGGATGGTCGCACCGGGGAGCTGTTTTTT | CASSLDLTGDGRTGELFF
TRBJ1-5 | TRBV10-3 | TRBD1 | - | 15 | TGTGCAATGGACCAGGGGGACTATAACAATCAGCCCCAGCATTTT | CAMDQGDYNNQPQHF
TRBJ2-3 | TRBV7-7 | - | - | 14 | TGTGCCAGCAGCTCAGCGAGAGGTAACGCTACGCAGTATTTT | CASSSARGNATQYF
TRBJ2-7 | TRBV11-1 | - | - | 15 | TGTGCTAGCAGCTTAGCGCCAACGTCAACCTACGAGCAGTACTTC | CASSLAPTSTYEQYF
TRBJ2-1 | TRBV7-6 | - | - | 11 | TGTGCCAGCAGCTTAAACAATGAGCCGTACTTC | CASSLNNEPYF
TRBJ2-1 | TRBV2 | - | - | 15 | TGTGCCAGCAGCAGTCTCGGGACCTCCTACAATGAGCAGTTCTTC | CASSSLGTSYNEQFF
TRBJ2-1 | TRBV15 | - | - | 14 | TGTGCCACCAGCAGAGATGTTTCAGGGTCTGAGCAGTTCTTC | CATSRDVSGSEQFF
TRBJ2-3 | TRBV15 | - | - | 12 | TGTGCCAGCAGCTCCGAGGGGAGTGAGGCGTTCTTT | CASSSEGSEAFF
TRBJ1-2 | TRBV29-1 | - | few | 13 | TGCAGCGTTGGAATGGGCCCTAACTATGGCTACACCTTC | CSVGMGPNYGYTF
TRBJ2-1 | TRBV7-9 | TRBD2 | - | 14 | TGTGCCAGCAGCTTGGGGGAGGGCGGCTATGATTCACCCTTC | CASSLGEGGYDSPF
TRBJ1-3 | TRBV9 | - | - | 16 | TGTGCCAGCAGCGTAACGGAGGGGGAGTCTGGAAACACCATATATTTT | CASSVTEGESGNTIYF
TRBJ2-7 | TRBV9 | TRBD2 | few | 17 | TGTGCCAGCAGCGAGAGGGGGGCTAGCGGGGGACCCTACGAGCAGTACTTC | CASSERGASGGPYEQYF
TRBJ2-3 | TRBV2 | - | many | 13 | TGTACCAGCGGGGACGGGGGCCCCGATACGCAGTATTTT | CTSGDGGPDTQYF
TRBJ2-2 | TRBV20-1 | TRBD2 | - | 16 | TGCAGTGCTAGGGGGTTAGCGGGACCTGACACCGGGGAGCTGTTTTTT | CSARGLAGPDTGELFF
TRBJ2-7 | TRBV5-1 | - | - | 14 | TGCGCCAGCAGCGCCGGACAGAACACCTACGAGCAGTACTTC | CASSAGQNTYEQYF
TRBJ2-2 | TRBV2 | - | - | 13 | TGTGCCAGCTTGGCAGGGGGGGGGGGCGAGCTGTTTTTC | CASLAGGGGELFF
TRBJ2-7 | TRBV12-5 | - | - | 14 | TGTGCTAGTGGTTTGGCAGGGCTGGGGTACGAGCAGTACTTC | CASGLAGLGYEQYF
TRBJ1-6 | TRBV7-2 | TRBD1 | - | 14 | TGTGCCAGCAGCTTGACAGGGGGCGCCTACTATCGCTACTTT | CASSLTGGAYYRYF
TRBJ1-5 | TRBV20-1 | - | - | 15 | TGCAGTGCTAGAACAGGGCCAAGGGACGATCAGCCCCAGCATTTT | CSARTGPRDDQPQHF
TRBJ2-3 | TRBV7-9 | TRBD2 | - | 15 | TGTGCCAGCAGCTTTGATAGAAGCGGGGGGGGCGATGAGTATTTT | CASSFDRSGGGDEYF
TRBJ1-1 | TRBV24-1 | TRBD1 | many | 17 | TGTGCCACCGACCCGGACAGGGGAATTCACTGGGGCACTGAAGCTTTCTTT | CATDPDRGIHWGTEAFF
TRBJ2-2 | TRBV7-2 | - | - | 14 | TGTGCCAGCAGCCGGGGGACGGACACCGGGGAGCTGTTTTTT | CASSRGTDTGELFF
TRBJ2-3 | TRBV15 | - | - | 13 | TGTGCCACCGGGGGCGGGGAGACGAACACGCAGTATTTT | CATGGGETNTQYF
TRBJ2-3 | TRBV11-1 | - | - | 17 | TGTGCCAGCAGCCCCCGTCCCTCTAGGACTAGCACAGATACGCAGTATTTT | CASSPRPSRTSTDTQYF
TRBJ1-6 | TRBV12-3/TRBV12-4 | - | - | 16 | TGCGCCAGCAGGCCAACCGGACGGCTAGGAGGGACACCCCTCCACTTT | CASRPTGRLGGTPLHF
TRBJ2-1 | TRBV9 | - | once | 13 | TGTGCCAGCAGCGGAGGTTCGGGTGCTCAGCATTTCTTC | CASSGGSGAQHFF
TRBJ2-4 | TRBV5-6 | - | once | 12 | TGTGCCAGCAGCTTGGCTGAGGACATTCAGTACTTC | CASSLAEDIQYF
TRBJ2-6 | TRBV7-2 | - | - | 16 | TGTGCCAGCAGCGCCGCGCCCTACCGCGGGCACCAGAACCTGACTTTC | CASSAAPYRGHQNLTF
TRBJ2-3 | TRBV7-9 | - | - | 14 | TGTGCCAGTGGGGACCCAGTGTGGCGCGAGAAGCACTACTTT | CASGDPVWREKHYF
TRBJ2-7 | TRBV10-3 | - | - | 11 | TGTGCCATCAGTGAGTCTGGGGAGCAGTACTTC | CAISESGEQYF
TRBJ2-3 | TRBV2 | TRBD2 | few | 17 | TGTGCCATTGGACTAGCGGGAGGGCCAAATCTGCCAGATACGCAGTATTTT | CAIGLAGGPNLPDTQYF
TRBJ1-1 | TRBV7-9 | - | - | 15 | TGTGCCAGCAGCTTTGAAAGGAGCGGGAACAGCGATGAGTTCTTT | CASSFERSGNSDEFF
TRBJ1-1 | TRBV20-1 | - | - | 15 | TGCAGTGCTAGGGACAGCATGGCAGGCGACACTGAAGCTTTCTTT | CSARDSMAGDTEAFF
TRBJ2-1 | TRBV5-6 | - | once | 16 | TGTGCCAGCAGCACGGAGAGGCAGGGGTTTAAGGATGAGCAGTTCTTC | CASSTERQGFKDEQFF
TRBJ2-2 | TRBV9 | - | - | 15 | TGTGCCAGCAGCGCACCTGGACACATTCCCGGGGTGCTGTTTTTT | CASSAPGHIPGVLFF
TRBJ1-2 | TRBV7-9 | TRBD1 | - | 16 | TGTGCCAGCAGCCTTCAGACAGGGGACGGCAGAGACGACTACACCTTC | CASSLQTGDGRDDYTF
TRBJ1-5 | TRBV7-9 | TRBD1 | - | 14 | TGTGCCGGCAGGGGGGCGTGTAGGAATCAGCCCCAGCATTTT | CAGRGACRNQPQHF
TRBJ1-4 | TRBV7-2 | - | - | 15 | TGTGCCAGCAGCATAATTGTGGGACACGGTGAAAAACTGTTTTTT | CASSIIVGHGEKLFF
TRBJ2-3 | TRBV13 | - | - | 15 | TGTGCCAGCAGCTCATCGGGTTATTCCACAGATACGCAGTATTTT | CASSSSGYSTDTQYF